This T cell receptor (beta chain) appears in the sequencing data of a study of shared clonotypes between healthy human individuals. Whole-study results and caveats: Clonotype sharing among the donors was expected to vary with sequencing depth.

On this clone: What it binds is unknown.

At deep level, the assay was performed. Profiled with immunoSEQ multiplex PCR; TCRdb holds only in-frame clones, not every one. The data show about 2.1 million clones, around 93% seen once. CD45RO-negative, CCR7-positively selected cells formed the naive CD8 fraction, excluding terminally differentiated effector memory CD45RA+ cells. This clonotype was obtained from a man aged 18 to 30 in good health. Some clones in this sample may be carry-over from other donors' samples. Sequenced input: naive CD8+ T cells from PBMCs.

In nucleotides, the CDR3 is TGTGCCAGCAGCTTAGGTGAGCGGAATGAGCAGTTCTTC. It yields the protein CASSLGERNEQFF. V and J are TRBV11-3 and TRBJ2-1, with a tentative D call TRBD2 (5 bases). The CDR3 has 13 amino acids. Trimming removed 1 base from V and 7 bases from J, with 8 bases in between. Germline CDR1 and CDR2: SGHNT and YENEEA.